The sequence of this T cell receptor (beta chain) was determined in a study of blood T cell repertoires in COVID-19. Study in general: The United States, Italy and Spain were the sources of the acute and convalescent COVID-19 samples. T cells, B-cell-depleted T cells, or PBMCs supplied cDNA or gDNA.

Under the authors' procedure: Amplified reference gene primers provided the basis for estimating nucleated cell counts. Generated by immunoSEQ multiplex PCR, the TCRdb table keeps only in-frame clones and is missing some. That table supplies the V and J calls and clone size; D and trimming were determined from the DNA. The sample lists roughly 250,000 clones, about four fifths occurring once. This clone was seen only once. Trimming took 0 bases from V and 6 from J, leaving 9 bases between them. There are 12 residues in the CDR3. The germline CDR1 and CDR2 sequences are GTSNPN and SVGIG (reference sequence).

This receptor was taken from a man in his forties with active or convalescent COVID-19. The sequenced material came from peripheral blood. This chain links TRBV30 with TRBJ2-7, with TRBD1 as a possible D gene (6 bases). CDR3 DNA sequence: TGTGCCTGGAGTGTACGAGGGGGCGAGCAGTACTTC. Its protein is CAWSVRGGEQYF.